The 16 T cell receptor beta chains reported below all come from one sample, sequenced in a study of immune characterization of retroperitoneal liposarcoma. TCRdb processed the PCR reads anew with MiXCR; each CDR3 protein has one entry. Of thousands of distinct CDR3 sequences listed, 37% are singletons. The sample comprised tumor tissue. Receptors were obtained from a male donor with retroperitoneal liposarcoma.

This clonotype is labeled hyperexpanded (1% or more). The rearrangement uses TRBV25-1 and TRBJ2-1; 11 bases match TRBD2. V was pared by 4 bases and J by 4 bases, with 0 bases of the junction left unmatched. CDR1 and CDR2 (germline): MGHDK, SYGVNS. This CDR3 comprises 14 residues. CDR3 loop: CASSVAGGYNEQFF. DNA for the CDR3: TGTGCCAGCAGTGTAGCGGGAGGGTACAATGAGCAGTTCTTC.

The J gene is TRBJ2-5, the V gene TRBV27; perhaps TRBD2 as D (6 bases). Trimming cost V 3 bases and J 1 base, with 9 bases left between them. CDR1 is MNHEY, CDR2 SMNVEV, per germline (reference sequence). CDR3 size: 14 residues. The CDR3 region is CASSLRGGQETQYF. The CDR3 DNA follows: TGTGCCAGCAGTTTGAGGGGAGGCCAAGAGACCCAGTACTTC.

The chain couples TRBV6-5 to TRBJ2-3; TRBD2 agrees at 9 bases. V gave up 6 bases and J gave up 6 bases; unmatched junction bases: 10. Germline values: CDR1 MNHEY, CDR2 SVGAGI. The CDR3 loop spans 15 amino acids. CDR3 amino acids: CASRLAGWRVDTQYF. The CDR3 DNA reads TGTGCCAGCAGGCTAGCGGGATGGAGGGTTGATACGCAGTATTTT.

The chain carries TRBV11-3 and TRBJ2-5; 7 bases are a match to TRBD2. With the DNA end fitting TRBJ2-7 better, the J assignment may be wrong. Germline CDR1 and CDR2: SGHNT and YENEEA. The CDR3 sequence is 15 residues long. The CDR3 DNA reads TGTGCCAGCAGCTTAGCGGGGGGACCAACCTACGAGCAGTACTTC. This gives the protein CASSLAGGPTYEQYF.

By share, this clonotype ranks as medium-sized. The gene calls are TRBV27 and TRBJ2-1, with D perhaps being TRBD1 or TRBD2 (5 bases each). The better agreement between TRBJ2-7 and the DNA end casts doubt on the J call. The CDR3 extends over 16 amino acids. In germline, CDR1 is MNHEY, CDR2 SMNVEV (reference sequence). The CDR3 here is CASSSPRGRSYNEQYF. The CDR3 DNA reads as TGTGCCAGCAGTAGCCCGAGGGGACGCTCCTACAATGAGCAGTACTTC.

The CDR3 spells CASREGGPRDTQYF. CDR3 coding DNA: TGTGCCAGCAGGGAGGGAGGGCCGAGAGATACGCAGTATTTT. V and J are TRBV27 and TRBJ2-3, with 7 positions matching TRBD2. Losses at the gene ends were 6 bases for V and 5 bases for J; bases not matched to a gene: 8. The CDR3 contains 14 residues. In germline, CDR1 is MNHEY, CDR2 SMNVEV (reference sequence).

The gene calls are TRBV6-4 and TRBJ1-1; D gene unclear. CDR3 length: 15 amino acids. Germline CDR1 is MRHNA and CDR2 is SNTAGT. V was clipped by 7 bases and J by 5 bases, with 20 bases between them. This CDR3 reads CASKIPQRDQTEAFF. The CDR3 DNA reads TGTGCCAGCAAGATACCCCAGAGGGATCAAACTGAAGCTTTCTTT.

The chain joins TRBV4-2 to TRBJ2-1, with 9 bases matching TRBD2. With V trimmed by 0 bases and J by 7 bases, 4 bases remained unmatched. The CDR3 is 15 residues long. The V gene's germline CDR1 is LGHNA and CDR2 YNFKEQ. This chain's CDR3 is CASSQDTSGWNEQFF. DNA of the CDR3: TGTGCCAGCAGCCAAGATACTAGCGGGTGGAATGAGCAGTTCTTC.

The chain has TRBV6-1 and TRBJ1-2; 8 nucleotides line up with TRBD1. The V and J ends lost 2 bases and 6 bases, in that order; junction bases with no gene match: 2. The CDR3 loop spans 13 amino acids. CDR1 MNHNS and CDR2 SASEGT come from the germline V gene. CDR3 in amino acids: CASSEQGADGYTF. DNA for the CDR3: TGTGCCAGCAGTGAACAGGGGGCAGATGGCTACACCTTC.

This clonotype is deemed large. The genes are TRBV11-3 and TRBJ2-3; the match to TRBD2 covers 8 bases. The junction had 5 bases not matched to a gene; V was cut back by 5 bases and J by 10 bases. Germline loops: CDR1 SGHNT, CDR2 YENEEA. There are 12 residues in the CDR3. CDR3 DNA: TGTGCCAGCAGCCGAACGGGACTAGCGCAGTATTTT. Its translation: CASSRTGLAQYF.

This clonotype is labeled as medium-sized (0.01 to 0.1%). The V and J genes are TRBV6-6 and TRBJ2-1; 8 nucleotides align to TRBD1. Losses at the gene ends were 6 bases for V and 4 bases for J; bases not matched to a gene: 8. The CDR3 spans 15 residues. Germline lookup yields CDR1 MNHNY and CDR2 SVGAGI (reference sequence). CDR3 residues: CASSPGQGAYNEQFF. CDR3 coding DNA: TGTGCCAGCAGCCCCGGGCAGGGGGCATACAATGAGCAGTTCTTC.

J is TRBJ2-1 and V is TRBV6-1, with TRBD1 matching over 8 bases. The DNA end favors TRBJ2-7, so the J call may be wrong. The germline CDR1 and CDR2 sequences are MNHNS and SASEGT. CDR3 length: 15 residues. CDR3 in DNA: TGTGCCAGCAGACATAGACAGGGGAGGTACAATGAGCAGTACTTC. This codes for CASRHRQGRYNEQYF.

The sample holds a few counts of this clonotype. This sequence joins TRBV6-5 and TRBJ2-1; D gene ambiguous. Germline V gene sequence: CDR1 MNHEY, CDR2 SVGAGI. The CDR3 contains 14 residues. The ends were cut back, 1 base at V and 10 bases at J, with 14 bases in the middle. DNA of the CDR3: TGTGCCAGCAGTTACTTAGGCGGAACCTACGAGCAGTTCTTC. Translation gives CASSYLGGTYEQFF.

Here the CDR3 DNA reads TGCGCCAGCAGCCACCACAGCGGGAGATACACAGATACGCAGTATTTT. Translated, it gives CASSHHSGRYTDTQYF. V usage is TRBV4-1 and J usage is TRBJ2-3; 8 nucleotides align to TRBD2. With V trimmed by 3 bases and J by 2 bases, 7 bases remained unmatched. The germline V gene encodes CDR1 MGHRA and CDR2 YSYEKL. CDR3 length: 16 amino acids.

The V and J genes are TRBV10-3 and TRBJ2-2, with 8 bases aligning to TRBD2. The V and J ends lost 6 bases and 5 bases, in that order; junction bases with no gene match: 8. The length of the CDR3 is 15 residues. CDR1 and CDR2 from the germline V gene are ENHRY and SYGVKD. The CDR3, as DNA: TGTGCCATCAGGCCCAGCGGGAGTGGGACCGGGGAGCTGTTTTTT. This translates into CAIRPSGSGTGELFF.

The chain carries TRBV9 and TRBJ2-2; perhaps TRBD1 as D (5 bases). V lost 4 bases and J 1 base, leaving 8 bases between the germline ends. Looked up from germline, CDR1 is SGDLS and CDR2 is YYNGEE. This CDR3 region has 14 residues. Here the CDR3 reads CASSLGLNTGELFF. In nucleotides, the CDR3 is TGTGCCAGCAGCCTGGGGCTGAACACCGGGGAGCTGTTTTTT.